The source of this TCR beta chain is a study of breast tumors, draining lymph nodes, adjacent tissues. Study-wide results and caveats: Tumor TCR diversity was below lymph nodes but above nontumor tissue. The data were judged consistent with most tumor T cells coming from lymph node and expanding in tumor.

In TCRdb, the multiplex PCR reads were re-called with MiXCR into one record per CDR3 protein. The sample has some 130,000 distinct CDR3 sequences, approximately 20% seen once. This clonotype was picked up many times. The antigen is not known. The CDR3 has 12 amino acids. The germline V gene has CDR1 MNHEY and CDR2 SMNVEV (reference sequence). The V gene lost 5 bases and the J gene lost 9 bases, with 14 bases spanning the gap. Breast cancer patients provided tissue from their axillary draining lymph nodes. The genes are TRBV27 and TRBJ2-7; D is possibly TRBD2 (5 bases). The clonotype was recovered from a female donor with breast cancer. Some clones in this sample may be carry-over from other donors' samples. The sequenced material came from axillary lymph node tissue. The CDR3 loop reads CASSPQGGGQYF. The CDR3 nucleotides are TGTGCCAGCAGTCCACAAGGAGGTGGGCAGTACTTC.